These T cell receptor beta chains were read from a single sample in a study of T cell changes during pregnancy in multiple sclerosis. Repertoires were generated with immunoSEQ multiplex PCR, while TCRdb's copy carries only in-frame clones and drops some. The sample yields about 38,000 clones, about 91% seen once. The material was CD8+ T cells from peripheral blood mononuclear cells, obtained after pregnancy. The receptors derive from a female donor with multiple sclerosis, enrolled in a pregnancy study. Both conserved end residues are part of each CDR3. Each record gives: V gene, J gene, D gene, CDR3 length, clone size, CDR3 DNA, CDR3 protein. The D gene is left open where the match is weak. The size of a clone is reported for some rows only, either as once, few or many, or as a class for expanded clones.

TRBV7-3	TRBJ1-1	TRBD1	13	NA	TGTGCCAGCAGTGCGGACAGGGTCACTGAAGCTTTCTTT	CASSADRVTEAFF
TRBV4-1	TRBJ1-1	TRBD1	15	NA	TGCGCCAGCAGCCAACGACAGGGTAAGAACACTGAAGCTTTCTTT	CASSQRQGKNTEAFF
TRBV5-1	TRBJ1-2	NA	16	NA	TGCGCCAGCAGCTTGGGTTCGCCAGGGGCCAACTATGGCTACACCTTC	CASSLGSPGANYGYTF
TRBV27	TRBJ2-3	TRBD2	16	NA	TGTGCCAGCAGTCCCCCAGCGGGGGGATGGGGAGATACGCAGTATTTT	CASSPPAGGWGDTQYF
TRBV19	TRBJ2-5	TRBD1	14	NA	TGTGCCAGTAGCCCGACAGGGGCCGTGGAGACCCAGTACTTC	CASSPTGAVETQYF
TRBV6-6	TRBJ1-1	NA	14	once	TGTGCCAGCAGGTGGGGCAGGTTGAACACTGAAGCTTTCTTT	CASRWGRLNTEAFF
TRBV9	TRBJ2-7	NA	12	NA	TGTGCCAGCAGCGCCACAGGTTACGAGCAGTACTTC	CASSATGYEQYF
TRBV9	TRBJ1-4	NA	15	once	TGTGCCAGCAGCGTAGGCGCCAGGGGTGATGAAAAACTGTTTTTT	CASSVGARGDEKLFF
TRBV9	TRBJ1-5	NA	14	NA	TGTGCCAGCAGCGGCCAGGGTTGGGGTCAGCCCCAGCATTTT	CASSGQGWGQPQHF
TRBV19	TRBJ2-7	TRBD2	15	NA	TGTGCCAGTAGCCCCGGGGGACTAGCTAAGTACGAGCAGTACTTC	CASSPGGLAKYEQYF
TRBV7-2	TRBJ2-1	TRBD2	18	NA	TGTGCCAGCAGCCTATGGGGGGTAGGTAGCGGGAGGCACAATGAGCAGTTCTTC	CASSLWGVGSGRHNEQFF
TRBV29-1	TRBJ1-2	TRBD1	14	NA	TGCAGCGCCAACCGGGACAGGGGGCGCCGTGGCTACACCTTC	CSANRDRGRRGYTF
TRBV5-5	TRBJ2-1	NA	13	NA	TGTGCCAGCAGCCACATAGGAGCTAATGAGCAGTTCTTC	CASSHIGANEQFF
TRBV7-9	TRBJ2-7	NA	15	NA	TGTGCCAGCAGCTTAAGGGGTAGATTCGATGACGAGCAGTACTTC	CASSLRGRFDDEQYF
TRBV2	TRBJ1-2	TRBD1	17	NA	TGTGCCAGCTTGAGTCCCCCCGGACAGGCGAAGGACTATGGCTACACCTTC	CASLSPPGQAKDYGYTF
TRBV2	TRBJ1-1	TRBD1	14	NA	TGTGCCAGCACCCGGGACAGTATGAACACTGAAGCTTTCTTT	CASTRDSMNTEAFF
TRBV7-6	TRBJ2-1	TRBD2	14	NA	TGTGCCAGCAGCTTAAGCGGGGGGGCCGACGAGCAGTTCTTC	CASSLSGGADEQFF
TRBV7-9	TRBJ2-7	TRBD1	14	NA	TGTGCCAGCAGCTTAGCCCGACAGGGCTACGAGCAGTACTTC	CASSLARQGYEQYF